The clone carrying this T cell receptor (beta chain) was seen many times. Antigen: not known. The sample comes from a study of regulatory T cells in long-lasting Graves disease. Combining iRepertoire HTBI primers with Arm-PCR of CDR3 regions, the authors built TCR beta libraries. TCRdb analysed the multiplex PCR reads with MiXCR anew, one entry per CDR3 protein. The sample yields around 500,000 distinct CDR3 sequences, roughly 20% seen once. This CDR3 is 13 amino acids long. Germline V gene sequence: CDR1 MNHEY, CDR2 SVGEGT. V lost 2 bases, J lost 4 bases, and 8 bases lay in between. Study-wide findings and caveats: Samples came from peripheral blood alone, without thyroid tissue. Newly diagnosed Graves' patients had higher TCR diversity than persistent ones.

Sample time point: persistent/refractory GD, antithyroid drugs over 5 years with positive TRAb. Generation of the TCR library employed RNA extracted from PBMCs. Material: peripheral blood mononuclear cells (PBMCs), obtained when the disease was refractory, from a patient treated with antithyroid drugs. The sequence came from a female donor with Graves disease. This sequence joins TRBV6-2 or TRBV6-3 and TRBJ2-5; possibly TRBD1 for D (6 bases). This chain's CDR3 is CASSYVGGETQYF. The DNA of the CDR3 is TGTGCCAGCAGTTACGTAGGGGGAGAGACCCAGTACTTC.